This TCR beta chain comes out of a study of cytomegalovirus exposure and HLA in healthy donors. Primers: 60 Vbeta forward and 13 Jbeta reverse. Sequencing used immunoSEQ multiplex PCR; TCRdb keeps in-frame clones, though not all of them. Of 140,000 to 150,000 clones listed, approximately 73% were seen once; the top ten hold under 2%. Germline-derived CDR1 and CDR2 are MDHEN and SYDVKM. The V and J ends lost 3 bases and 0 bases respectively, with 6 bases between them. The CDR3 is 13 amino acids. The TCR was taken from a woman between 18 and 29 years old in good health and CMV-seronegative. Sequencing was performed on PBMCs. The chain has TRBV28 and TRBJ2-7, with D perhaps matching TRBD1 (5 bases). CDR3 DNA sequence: TGTGCCAGCAGTTTTGACAGCTCCTACGAGCAGTACGTC. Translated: CASSFDSSYEQYV.